The 30 T cell receptor beta chains below all came from one sample that was sequenced in a study of response to subunit inactivated influenza vaccine. TCRdb itself ran the RT-PCR reads through MiXCR, one entry per CDR3 protein. The data hold under 200,000 distinct CDR3 sequences, with over 8.5% observed a single time. Here the sequenced sample was CD8+ T cells sorted from PBMCs, taken roughly 24 months after vaccination. These TCRs come from a man aged 50 to 69 who received an inactivated influenza vaccine.

The chain employs TRBV5-8 and TRBJ2-6, with a weak D call TRBD1 (6 bases). V shed 0 bases and J shed 0 bases, with 7 bases lying between them. The germline CDR1 and CDR2 sequences are SGHTS and YDEGEE. CDR3 size: 16 residues. The CDR3 region is CASSLARGSGANVLTF. The CDR3 nucleotides read TGTGCCAGCAGCTTGGCCAGGGGCTCTGGGGCCAACGTCCTGACTTTC.

This clonotype was seen more than once but under ten times. This chain connects TRBV12-3 or TRBV12-4 to TRBJ2-5; no reliable D call. The CDR3 runs 11 residues. The V end was cut by 1 base, the J end by 9 bases, with 6 bases between. CDR3 sequence reads: CASSLGDSQYF. Here the CDR3 DNA reads TGTGCCAGCAGTTTAGGAGATTCCCAGTACTTC.

The chain has TRBV29-1 and TRBJ2-1, with 12 bases identical to TRBD2. CDR1 and CDR2 (germline): SQVTM, ANQGSEA. This CDR3 contains 13 residues. The V segment lost 7 bases and the J segment 7 bases; nucleotides outside the gene matches: 5. Written as DNA, the CDR3 is TGCAGCGACGGACTAGCGGGAAGGAATGAGCAGTTCTTC. Encoded protein: CSDGLAGRNEQFF.

V is TRBV6-2 or TRBV6-3 and J is TRBJ2-7; D gene uncertain. The CDR3 is 13 residues long. The germline V and J ends were trimmed by 2 bases and 1 base, with 6 bases remaining between them. Per germline, CDR1 MNHEY and CDR2 SVGEGT. The CDR3 bases are TGTGCCAGCAGTTACCACCCATCCTACGAGCAGTACTTC. As protein: CASSYHPSYEQYF.

This clonotype was seen only a few times. The chain carries TRBV20-1 and TRBJ2-1; D perhaps matches TRBD2 (6 bases). The CDR3 is 15 residues long. CDR1 and CDR2 (germline): DFQATT, SNEGSKA (reference sequence). Deletions cut 6 bases from V and 4 bases from J, with 19 bases between. The DNA for the CDR3 is TGCAGTGCCCCTACCTGGGGACTGCCATACAATGAGCAGTTCTTC. Residues: CSAPTWGLPYNEQFF.

The sample holds a few counts of this clonotype. J is TRBJ2-7 and V is TRBV6-5; no firm D call. The V end lost 3 bases, the J end lost 7 bases, and 13 bases lay between the germline ends. This CDR3 is 13 amino acids long. The germline V gene has CDR1 MNHEY and CDR2 SVGAGI. CDR3 in amino acids: CASSYFGSDEQYF. Written as DNA, the CDR3 is TGTGCCAGCAGTTATTTCGGGTCCGATGAGCAGTACTTC.

At least ten counts were recorded for this clonotype. The gene calls are TRBV30 and TRBJ1-5, with D possibly being TRBD1 (5 bases). The CDR3 has 16 amino acids. Germline CDR1 is GTSNPN and CDR2 is SVGIG (reference sequence). Trimming stripped 2 bases from V and 1 base from J, with 15 bases between. In DNA, the CDR3 is TGTGCCTGGAGTTCGGGGGTAGGGATCAGCAATCAGCCCCAGCATTTT. Encoded protein: CAWSSGVGISNQPQHF.

In regard to this clonotype: A read error may explain this, as a much larger clone is one base away. The chain recombines TRBV5-6 with TRBJ2-1; TRBD1 agrees at 10 bases. J lost 8 bases, V lost 3 bases, and 5 bases had no gene match. The germline CDR1 and CDR2 sequences are SGHDT and YYEEEE. The CDR3 length is 14 residues. Here the CDR3 reads CASSSGTGAHEQFF. The CDR3 coding sequence is TGTGCCAGCAGCTCCGGGACAGGGGCGCATGAGCAGTTCTTC.

This rearrangement joins TRBV4-1 to TRBJ2-7; TRBD2 might be the D (6 bases). Germline loops: CDR1 MGHRA, CDR2 YSYEKL. CDR3 size: 16 residues. The V gene lost 1 base and the J gene lost 0 bases, with 13 bases spanning the gap. This CDR3 is CASSQVRSGFSYEQYF. CDR3 in DNA: TGCGCCAGCAGCCAAGTCCGTAGCGGCTTCTCCTACGAGCAGTACTTC.

The chain combines TRBV4-3 with TRBJ2-1; the match to TRBD1 covers 8 bases. V dropped 3 bases and J dropped 6; count of bases not matched to a gene: 7. Germline lookup yields CDR1 LGHNA and CDR2 YSLEER. There are 15 residues in the CDR3. In DNA, the CDR3 is TGCGCCAGCAGCCAGACAGACAGGGGAGGCAATGAGCAGTTCTTC. Protein product: CASSQTDRGGNEQFF.

The V gene is TRBV12-3 or TRBV12-4, the J gene TRBJ2-7; no clear D. Trimming stripped 5 bases from V and 0 bases from J, with 11 bases between. This CDR3 contains 14 residues. The CDR3 coding sequence is TGTGCCAGCAGTCCAAGTCACGGCTCCTACGAGCAGTACTTC. This gives the protein CASSPSHGSYEQYF.

DNA for the CDR3: TGTGCCAGCACTAACGGGGTTTCCTACAATGAGCAGTTCTTC. This sequence encodes CASTNGVSYNEQFF. The chain combines TRBV6-2 or TRBV6-3 with TRBJ2-1, with D perhaps TRBD2 (5 bases). The CDR3 is 14 amino acids. The V gene lost 7 bases and the J gene lost 1 base, with 11 bases spanning the gap. CDR1 is MNHEY and CDR2 is SVGEGT in the germline V gene.

V gene TRBV6-2 or TRBV6-3 combines with J gene TRBJ2-1; the match to TRBD2 covers 8 bases. V was pared by 1 base and J by 8 bases, with 4 bases of the junction left unmatched. Germline V gene lookup returns CDR1 MNHEY and CDR2 SVGEGT. The CDR3 consists of 14 residues. CDR3 DNA: TGTGCCAGCAGTTACTTCCGAGCGGGGGATGAGCAGTTCTTC. Translating gives CASSYFRAGDEQFF.

This clonotype has a count of ten or more. The gene calls are TRBV10-3 and TRBJ2-5; 9 bases map to TRBD1. The CDR3 loop spans 13 amino acids. The junction had 3 bases not matched to a gene; V was cut back by 8 bases and J by 2 bases. CDR1 is ENHRY, CDR2 SYGVKD, per germline. CDR3 amino acids: CAIRDREQETQYF. The CDR3 DNA is TGTGCCATCCGGGACAGGGAACAAGAGACCCAGTACTTC.

This clonotype was picked up a small number of times. The J gene is TRBJ1-5, the V gene TRBV6-2 or TRBV6-3; D may be TRBD1 (5 bases). CDR3 length: 14 amino acids. Germline V gene data show CDR1 as MNHEY and CDR2 as SVGEGT. Trimming took 0 bases from V and 6 from J, leaving 9 bases between them. The DNA of the CDR3 is TGTGCCAGCAGTTACTCGGCTGGGGGTCAGCCCCAGCATTTT. It translates to CASSYSAGGQPQHF.

The rearrangement uses TRBV6-5 and TRBJ1-6, with D maybe TRBD1 (6 bases). The CDR3 extends over 12 amino acids. CDR1 and CDR2 (germline): MNHEY, SVGAGI. Trimming removed 5 bases from V and 11 bases from J, with 10 bases in between. CDR3 DNA sequence: TGTGCCAGCAGTAGGGGGGGTCCACCCCTCCACTTT. Translated, it gives CASSRGGPPLHF.

This chain uses TRBV20-1 with TRBJ2-7; 11 bases are a match to TRBD2. With 1 base clipped from V and 5 bases from J, the junction kept 10 bases outside the gene matches. Germline V lookup: CDR1 DFQATT, CDR2 SNEGSKA (reference sequence). The CDR3 totals 16 residues. The CDR3 sequence is CSARGVAGGLSDEQYF. CDR3 nucleotide sequence: TGCAGTGCTAGAGGGGTAGCGGGGGGGCTAAGCGACGAGCAGTACTTC.

This clonotype occurred many times. This chain uses TRBV10-1 with TRBJ1-1; D may be TRBD1 (5 bases). The CDR3 spans 14 residues. Trimming left V 4 bases short and J 5 bases short, with 14 bases between. Germline V gene sequence: CDR1 WNHNN, CDR2 SYGVQD (reference sequence). The CDR3 spells CASSGAREGTEAFF. In nucleotides, the CDR3 is TGCGCCAGCAGTGGGGCCAGGGAAGGGACTGAAGCTTTCTTT.

This clonotype turned up a few times. The V and J genes are TRBV7-2 and TRBJ2-7; 8 bases agree with TRBD2. V lost 1 base to trimming and J lost 6 bases; unmatched junction nucleotides: 5. Germline V gene sequence: CDR1 SGHTA, CDR2 FQGNSA. The CDR3 is 14 amino acids. This CDR3 is CASSLVTSGGEQYF. DNA of the CDR3: TGTGCCAGCAGCTTAGTGACAAGCGGGGGCGAGCAGTACTTC.

This clonotype was counted many times. The chain is built from TRBV5-1 and TRBJ1-2, with 7 bases aligning to TRBD1. Germline values: CDR1 SGHRS, CDR2 YFSETQ. The CDR3 has 13 residues. Losses at the gene ends were 0 bases for V and 8 bases for J; bases not matched to a gene: 4. The CDR3 DNA is TGCGCCAGCAGCTTGGGACAGGGTGACGGCTACACCTTC. This encodes CASSLGQGDGYTF. Looking up the rest from reference TRBV5-1 and TRBJ1-2 gives the full variable domain: KAGVTQTPRYLIKTRGQQVTLSCSPISGHRSVSWYQQTPGQGLQFLFEYFSETQRNKGNFPGRFSGRQFSNSRSEMNVSTLELGDSALYLCASSLGQGDGYTFGSGTRLTVV.

V usage is TRBV5-1 and J usage is TRBJ2-1; weak D call: TRBD2 (6 bases). Germline loops: CDR1 SGHRS, CDR2 YFSETQ. Trimming left V 4 bases short and J 6 bases short, with 17 bases between. This CDR3 contains 15 residues. CDR3 loop: CASSQRDFEPNEQFF. The CDR3 DNA reads as TGCGCCAGCAGCCAACGGGACTTCGAGCCCAATGAGCAGTTCTTC.

This clonotype was seen a handful of times. CDR3 protein: CASSSDSDSPYEQYF. The CDR3 region has the DNA TGTGCCAGCAGCTCAGATTCAGACAGCCCCTACGAGCAGTACTTC. The chain employs TRBV7-9 and TRBJ2-7; possibly TRBD1 for D (5 bases). The V end was cut by 4 bases, the J end by 2 bases, with 15 bases between. The CDR3 contains 15 residues. Germline V lookup: CDR1 SEHNR, CDR2 FQNEAQ (reference sequence).

The chain uses TRBV7-2 and TRBJ2-2; no reliable D call. The germline CDR1 and CDR2 sequences are SGHTA and FQGNSA. The CDR3 covers 12 residues. V was pared by 3 bases and J by 8 bases, with 7 bases between. CDR3 region: CASSFGLGELFF. The CDR3 DNA reads TGTGCCAGCAGCTTCGGTTTGGGGGAGCTGTTTTTT.

The table lists this clonotype with a few counts. In nucleotides, the CDR3 is TGTGCCAGCAGCCCGTTCCCGGGACAGGGCAACGAGCAGTACTTC. It specifies CASSPFPGQGNEQYF. The chain is built from TRBV7-2 and TRBJ2-7; 9 nucleotides line up with TRBD1. The junction had 10 bases not matched to a gene; V was cut back by 5 bases and J by 5 bases. Germline V gene lookup returns CDR1 SGHTA and CDR2 FQGNSA. The CDR3 has 15 amino acids.

This rearrangement joins TRBV24-1 to TRBJ1-5; possibly TRBD1 for D (6 bases). The CDR3 covers 14 residues. Trimming stripped 6 bases from V and 4 bases from J, with 12 bases between. The germline V gene has CDR1 KGHDR and CDR2 SFDVKD. In nucleotides, the CDR3 is TGTGCCACCAGTACCTGGGGGGCTAATCAGCCCCAGCATTTT. This codes for CATSTWGANQPQHF.

The chain employs TRBV11-1 and TRBJ2-1; D is possibly TRBD1 (5 bases). The CDR3 consists of 18 residues. Germline lookup yields CDR1 SGHAT and CDR2 FQDESV (reference sequence). V shed 0 bases and J shed 6 bases, with 21 bases lying between them. DNA of the CDR3: TGTGCCAGCAGCTTAGCCACCGTAACGTCGGCAAGGGGCAATGAGCAGTTCTTC. Its translation: CASSLATVTSARGNEQFF. Supplemented by reference TRBV11-1 and TRBJ2-1, the full variable domain reads EAEVAQSPRYKITEKSQAVAFWCDPISGHATLYWYRQILGQGPELLVQFQDESVVDDSQLPKDRFSAERLKGVDSTLKIQPAELGDSAMYLCASSLATVTSARGNEQFFGPGTRLTVL.

This clonotype was seen more than once but under ten times. V is TRBV5-5 and J is TRBJ1-1, with no clear D. This CDR3 is 13 amino acids long. Between the trimmed V and J ends, which lost 4 bases and 0 bases, there was a span of 7 bases. Germline CDR1 and CDR2: SGHKS and YYEKEE (reference sequence). The CDR3 loop is CASSHEVNTEAFF. CDR3 sequence (DNA): TGTGCCAGCAGCCACGAGGTGAACACTGAAGCTTTCTTT.

Points on this clonotype: This could be a read error, since a much larger clone is one nucleotide away. As the CDR3 is not closed by the conserved phenylalanine or tryptophan, this likely results from a read error. The chain carries TRBV16 and TRBJ2-2; no reliable D call. CDR3 length: 13 amino acids. Deletions cut 0 bases from V and 4 bases from J, with 3 bases between. Germline V gene data show CDR1 as KGHSY and CDR2 as FQNENV. CDR3 sequence (DNA): TGTGCCAGCAGCCAATCGAGCACCGGGGAGCTGTTTTTG. This encodes CASSQSSTGELFL.

This clonotype was seen a handful of times. The rearrangement joins TRBV27 to TRBJ2-7; unclear D gene. Deletions cut 2 bases from V and 5 bases from J, with 19 bases between. This CDR3 contains 16 residues. Looked up from germline, CDR1 is MNHEY and CDR2 is SMNVEV (reference sequence). The CDR3 is CASSLGAVEVHHEQYF. The CDR3 bases are TGTGCCAGCAGTTTAGGCGCCGTAGAGGTTCACCACGAGCAGTACTTC.

Within the sample, this clonotype is medium-sized. The V call is TRBV6-2 or TRBV6-3, the J call TRBJ2-5; D gene uncertain. The germline V gene has CDR1 MNHEY and CDR2 SVGEGT. The V and J ends lost 2 bases and 5 bases respectively, with 18 bases between them. There are 16 residues in the CDR3. Here the CDR3 DNA reads TGTGCCAGCAGTTACCCATCCAGAGAATTGGCCGAGACCCAGTACTTC. Translated: CASSYPSRELAETQYF.